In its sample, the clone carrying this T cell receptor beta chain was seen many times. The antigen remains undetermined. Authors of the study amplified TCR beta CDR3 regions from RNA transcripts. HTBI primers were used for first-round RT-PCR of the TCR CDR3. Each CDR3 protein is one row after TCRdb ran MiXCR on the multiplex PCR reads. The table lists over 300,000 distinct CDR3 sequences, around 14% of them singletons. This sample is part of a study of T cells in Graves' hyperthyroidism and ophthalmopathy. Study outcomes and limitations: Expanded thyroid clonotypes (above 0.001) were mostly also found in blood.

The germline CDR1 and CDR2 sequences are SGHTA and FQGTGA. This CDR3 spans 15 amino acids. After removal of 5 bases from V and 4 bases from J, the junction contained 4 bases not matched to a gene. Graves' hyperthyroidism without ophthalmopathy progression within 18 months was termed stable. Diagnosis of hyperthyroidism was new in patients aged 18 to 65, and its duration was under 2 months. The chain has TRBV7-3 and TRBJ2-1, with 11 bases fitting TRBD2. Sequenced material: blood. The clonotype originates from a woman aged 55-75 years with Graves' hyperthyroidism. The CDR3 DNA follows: TGTGCCAGCAGCGCGGGACTAGCGGAGTACAATGAGCAGTTCTTC. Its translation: CASSAGLAEYNEQFF.